This paragraph reports one T cell receptor (beta chain). Its antigen is undetermined. The data belong to a study of T-cell memory formation after mild COVID-19. Study-level information: TCR clusters showed largely donor specificity.

The J segment lost 7 bases and the V segment lost 1 base, leaving 3 bases of the junction unmatched. This CDR3 has 15 residues. Germline loops: CDR1 LGHNA, CDR2 YNFKEQ. Points from the study as a whole: Chiefly within CM and EM were the contracting CD4+ clones; CD8+ ones were within EMRA. The finding that pre-infection memory included some responding clones suggested that cross-reactive memory joined.

5'RACE with constant-segment primers built TCRalpha and TCRbeta cDNA libraries with UMIs. TCRdb re-derived calls from the 5' RACE reads in MiXCR, one entry per CDR3 protein. The data show 200,000 to 250,000 distinct CDR3 sequences, with approximately 9% seen just once and 22% held by the top ten. This chain connects TRBV4-2 to TRBJ2-3; 12 nucleotides agree with TRBD2. The sequence was obtained from a man aged 18-30 years who had mild COVID-19 (a few samples of this study predate the infection). Cell type and time point are not known. Sequences were obtained from PBMCs or a T cell subset sorted from them (not recorded which). The CDR3 reads CASSQGLAGGYTQYF. The CDR3 DNA is TGTGCCAGCAGCCAAGGGCTAGCGGGGGGGTATACGCAGTATTTT.